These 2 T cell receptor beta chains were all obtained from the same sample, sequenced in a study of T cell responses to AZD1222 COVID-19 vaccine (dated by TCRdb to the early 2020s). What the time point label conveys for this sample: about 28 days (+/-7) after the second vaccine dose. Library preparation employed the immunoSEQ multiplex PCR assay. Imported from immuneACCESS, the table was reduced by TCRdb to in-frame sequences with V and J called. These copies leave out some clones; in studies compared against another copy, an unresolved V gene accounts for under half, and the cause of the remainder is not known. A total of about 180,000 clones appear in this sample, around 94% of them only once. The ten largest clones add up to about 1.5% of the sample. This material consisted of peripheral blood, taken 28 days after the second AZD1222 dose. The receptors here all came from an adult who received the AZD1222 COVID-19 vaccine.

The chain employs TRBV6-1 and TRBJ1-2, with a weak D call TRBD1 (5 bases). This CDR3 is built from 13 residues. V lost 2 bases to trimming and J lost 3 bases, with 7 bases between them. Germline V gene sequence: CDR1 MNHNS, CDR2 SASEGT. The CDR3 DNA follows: TGTGCCAGCAGTGAATCGGGGGACTATGGCTACACCTTC. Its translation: CASSESGDYGYTF.

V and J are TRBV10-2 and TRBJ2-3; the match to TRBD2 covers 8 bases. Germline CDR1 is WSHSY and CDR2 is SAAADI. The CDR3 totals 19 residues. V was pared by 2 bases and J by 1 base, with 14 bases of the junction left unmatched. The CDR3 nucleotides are TGCGCCAGCAGTGAGAATCCAGCGGGAGTGGTTGGAGGCACAGATACGCAGTATTTT. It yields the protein CASSENPAGVVGGTDTQYF.